These T cell receptor beta chains were read from a single sample in a study of cytomegalovirus exposure and HLA in healthy donors. Repertoires were generated with immunoSEQ multiplex PCR, while TCRdb's copy carries only in-frame clones and drops some. The repertoire includes tens of thousands of clones, around 64% of them detected once, and roughly 2.5% sits in the top ten. What was sequenced was PBMCs. Receptors originate from a human donor in good health. Each CDR3 is given with its conserved first and last residue. Each record gives: CDR3 DNA, CDR3 protein, V gene, J gene, clone size, D gene. A D gene is named only where the DNA matches it firmly. Clone size is shown for a subset of rows, as once, few, many or a class of expanded clone.

TGTGCCAGCAGCTTGGGTAACGACAGAGAAGAGACCCAGTACTTC,CASSLGNDREETQYF,TRBV5-8,TRBJ2-5,.,.
TGTGCCAGCAGAGGACAGGGCAACTATGGCTACACCTTC,CASRGQGNYGYTF,TRBV6-5,TRBJ1-2,.,TRBD1
TGTGCCAGCAGCTACAGGGGTGGAAACACCATATATTTT,CASSYRGGNTIYF,TRBV5-4,TRBJ1-3,few,TRBD1
TGTGCCAGTAGTATACAGGGCCTGAACACTGAAGCTTTCTTT,CASSIQGLNTEAFF,TRBV19,TRBJ1-1,.,.
TGTGCCAGCAGCCTAGGAGTCGGGACTAGTTCAGATACGCAGTATTTT,CASSLGVGTSSDTQYF,TRBV7-3,TRBJ2-3,.,TRBD2
TGTGCCAGCAGCGAGACTAGAAGGCCCACAGATACGCAGTATTTT,CASSETRRPTDTQYF,TRBV7-8,TRBJ2-3,.,.
TGTGCCAGCAGCTTAGGGGAGTCCTACGAGCAGTACTTC,CASSLGESYEQYF,TRBV7-9,TRBJ2-7,.,.
TGTGCCAGCAGCCAAGATCGGGAGGGGGGGGTACGAAAACTGTTTTTT,CASSQDREGGVRKLFF,TRBV4-2,TRBJ1-4,.,.
TGTGCCATCAAGATGGACAGGGAGGACACTGAAGCTTTCTTT,CAIKMDREDTEAFF,TRBV10-3,TRBJ1-1,.,TRBD1
TGTGCCAGCAGACCGTGGGGTGGATGGACTAGCGGCTCCTACGAGCAGTACTTC,CASRPWGGWTSGSYEQYF,TRBV5-6,TRBJ2-7,.,TRBD2
TGTGCCAGCTCACCCTCGACAGGGGGAGCCGGGGAGCTGTTTTTT,CASSPSTGGAGELFF,TRBV18,TRBJ2-2,.,TRBD1
TGTGCCAGCAGTTATGGGGGGAGGGCTAATGAAAAACTGTTTTTT,CASSYGGRANEKLFF,TRBV6-5,TRBJ1-4,once,.
TGCGCCAGCAGCCAAGTCTACGGGGGAGGCTCCTACGAGCAGTACTTC,CASSQVYGGGSYEQYF,TRBV4-3,TRBJ2-7,.,.
TGTGCCAGCAGTTATAATCCGGGACAGGGAGGGACTGAAGCTTTCTTT,CASSYNPGQGGTEAFF,TRBV7-6,TRBJ1-1,.,TRBD1
TGCGCCAGCAAAAGTATCGGGTTTGGCTACACCTTC,CASKSIGFGYTF,TRBV6-5,TRBJ1-2,.,.
TGTGCCAGCAGCTTGCGTCAGGGGGCGAATGAGCAGTTCTTC,CASSLRQGANEQFF,TRBV7-2,TRBJ2-1,.,TRBD1
TGCGCCAGCAGCCAGAAGGACAGGGGGGCTCGATCACCCCTCCACTTT,CASSQKDRGARSPLHF,TRBV4-1,TRBJ1-6,.,TRBD1
TGTGCCAGCAGTATTACAGGGGGGGGTTCACCCCTCCACTTT,CASSITGGGSPLHF,TRBV6-5,TRBJ1-6,few,TRBD1
TGTGCCAGCAGCTCGATTTTCAGGCCCGAAGAGACCCAGTACTTC,CASSSIFRPEETQYF,TRBV7-2,TRBJ2-5,few,.
TGTGCCAGCAGCTTAGGGGGGGGCAGGGATAAGGCTTTCTTT,CASSLGGGRDKAFF,TRBV7-9,TRBJ1-1,.,.
TGTGCCAGCAGCCTATACAGGGGGTCCACAGATACGCAGTATTTT,CASSLYRGSTDTQYF,TRBV7-2,TRBJ2-3,.,TRBD1
TGTGCCAGCAGCTTGCAGGATAATGAGCAGTTCTTC,CASSLQDNEQFF,TRBV7-3,TRBJ2-1,few,.
TGTGCCAGCAGCTTACCATCCAGGGGTCTCTACGAGCAGTACTTC,CASSLPSRGLYEQYF,TRBV7-9,TRBJ2-7,.,.
TGTGCCAGCAGTCAGCCCCCAGACGGACACTACACCTTC,CASSQPPDGHYTF,TRBV6-5,TRBJ1-2,.,.
TGTGCCAGCAGCCCGGGACAGGGCTCTGGGGCCAACGTCCTGACTTTC,CASSPGQGSGANVLTF,TRBV5-4,TRBJ2-6,.,TRBD1
TGCGCCAGCAGCCTCCAGCAACTAGCGGAGCAGTTCTTC,CASSLQQLAEQFF,TRBV5-1,TRBJ2-1,.,TRBD2
TGTGCCAGCAGCCCGGACTGGAACTTCTATGGCTACACCTTC,CASSPDWNFYGYTF,TRBV6-5,TRBJ1-2,.,.
TGCAGTGCCTCGAGCAAGGGGGAGCAGTTCTTC,CSASSKGEQFF,TRBV20-1,TRBJ2-1,.,.
TGTGCCAGCAGCTTGGCACCGGGGGAATCCCGCACAGATACGCAGTATTTT,CASSLAPGESRTDTQYF,TRBV5-4,TRBJ2-3,once,.
TGTGCCAGCAGTGGTTCAGGGATCTGGGGCTACACCTTC,CASSGSGIWGYTF,TRBV6-5,TRBJ1-2,few,.
TGTGCCAGCAGCTTAGCCGTTGTCCACAGGGACTATGGCTACACCTTC,CASSLAVVHRDYGYTF,TRBV7-9,TRBJ1-2,.,.
TGTGCCAGCAGCGTAGATGCGGGGTTGGAAGGCGGGGAGCTGTTTTTT,CASSVDAGLEGGELFF,TRBV9,TRBJ2-2,.,.
TGTGCCAGCAGCTTAGACCCGGGAGCTAACTATGGCTACACCTTC,CASSLDPGANYGYTF,TRBV7-6,TRBJ1-2,.,.
TGTGCCAGCAGCTTAACGTCATTTCAAGAGACCCAGTACTTC,CASSLTSFQETQYF,TRBV7-3,TRBJ2-5,few,.
TGTGCCATCAGTGCGGACAGTTACTATGGCTACACCTTC,CAISADSYYGYTF,TRBV10-3,TRBJ1-2,.,.
TGTGCCAGTAGTATGGAGGCGGAGGCCAGGGGTTCACCCCTCCACTTT,CASSMEAEARGSPLHF,TRBV19,TRBJ1-6,.,.
TGTGCCAGCAGCGACTCTCGAGGGGGTTCCAATGAGCAGTTCTTC,CASSDSRGGSNEQFF,TRBV13,TRBJ2-1,.,.
TGTGCCAGCAGCCTGGAGAATACGCAGTATTTT,CASSLENTQYF,TRBV4-2,TRBJ2-3,.,.